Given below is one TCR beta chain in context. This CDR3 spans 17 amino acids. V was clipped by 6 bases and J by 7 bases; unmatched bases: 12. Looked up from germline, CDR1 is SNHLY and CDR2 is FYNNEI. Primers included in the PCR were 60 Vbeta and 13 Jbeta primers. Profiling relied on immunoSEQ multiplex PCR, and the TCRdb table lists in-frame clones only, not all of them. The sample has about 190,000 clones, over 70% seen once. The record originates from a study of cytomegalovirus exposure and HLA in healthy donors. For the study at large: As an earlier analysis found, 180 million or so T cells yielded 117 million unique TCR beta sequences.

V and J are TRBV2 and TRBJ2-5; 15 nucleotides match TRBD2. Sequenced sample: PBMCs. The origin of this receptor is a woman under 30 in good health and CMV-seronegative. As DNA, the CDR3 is TGTGCCAGCAGGCCCGGACTAGCGGGGGGGACCATCGGGACCCAGTACTTC. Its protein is CASRPGLAGGTIGTQYF.